The entry that follows covers one T cell receptor (beta chain) sequence. As yet, its antigen is unknown. V lost 5 bases and J lost 11, with 12 bases in between. The CDR3 runs to 10 residues. The germline V gene has CDR1 GTSNPN and CDR2 SVGIG (reference sequence). The data originate from a study of vaccination and CD4 T cells after COVID-19. Overall study findings and caveats: Convalescent patients' clones that were vaccine-specific were spike mono-reactive in 304 of 307 cases.

The treatment was: roughly ten-day PBMC culture with coronavirus spike peptide pools or control peptides (ViraFEST assay). The Oncomine TCR Beta short-read assay was applied to DNA of cultured CD4+ T cells. TCRdb recomputed calls from the PCR reads with MiXCR, one row per CDR3 protein. The profile shows about 24,000 distinct CDR3 sequences, 60% of them singletons. The material was CD4+ T cells from blood, cultured in vitro, obtained after SARS-CoV-2 vaccination. J is TRBJ1-1 and V is TRBV30; D may be TRBD1 (5 bases). The sequence was obtained from a human donor who received a COVID-19 vaccine. The CDR3 spells CAWGDPGAFF. The CDR3 DNA follows: TGTGCCTGGGGGGACCCGGGGGCTTTCTTT.